This TCR beta chain emerged from a study of OX40 agonist ivuxolimab in advanced cancers. Study-level information: Three patients, one with hepatocellular carcinoma and two with cutaneous melanoma, responded partially.

The cohort excluded patients with autoimmune disease history or systemic immunosuppression. Germline-derived CDR1 and CDR2 are MNHEY and SMNVEV (reference sequence). The V gene end was trimmed by 7 bases and the J gene end by 4 bases; junction bases not matched to a gene: 11. The CDR3 covers 15 residues. This clone appeared a single time. Data came from immunoSEQ multiplex PCR; TCRdb stores just in-frame clones and leaves some out. In the table there are around 46,000 clones, about nine tenths of which are singletons. This rearrangement joins TRBV27 to TRBJ2-5; 8 bases fit TRBD2. The source was CD4+ or CD8+ T cells sorted from blood, collected in a trial of the OX40 agonist ivuxolimab. This clonotype was sampled from an adult with an advanced solid tumor such as melanoma, head and neck, liver or kidney cancer. CDR3 DNA: TGTGCCAGCACCCCGGGGGGGGGTATTTTAGAGACCCAGTACTTC. This encodes CASTPGGGILETQYF.